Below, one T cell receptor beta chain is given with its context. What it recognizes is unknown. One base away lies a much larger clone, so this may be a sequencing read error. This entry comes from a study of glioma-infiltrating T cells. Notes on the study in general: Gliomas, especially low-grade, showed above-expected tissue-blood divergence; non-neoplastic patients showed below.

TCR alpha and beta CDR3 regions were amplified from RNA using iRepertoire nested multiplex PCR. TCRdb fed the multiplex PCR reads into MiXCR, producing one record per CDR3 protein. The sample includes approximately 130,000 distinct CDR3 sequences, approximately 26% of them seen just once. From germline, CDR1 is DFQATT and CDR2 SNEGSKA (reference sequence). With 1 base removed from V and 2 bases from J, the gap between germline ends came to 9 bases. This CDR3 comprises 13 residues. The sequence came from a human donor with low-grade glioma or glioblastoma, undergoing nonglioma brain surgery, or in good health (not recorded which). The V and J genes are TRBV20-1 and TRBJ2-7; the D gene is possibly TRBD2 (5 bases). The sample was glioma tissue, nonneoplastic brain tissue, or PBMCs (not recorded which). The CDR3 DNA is TGCAGTGCTAGAGGCCTAGCCGCCTACGAGCAGTACGTC. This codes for CSARGLAAYEQYV.